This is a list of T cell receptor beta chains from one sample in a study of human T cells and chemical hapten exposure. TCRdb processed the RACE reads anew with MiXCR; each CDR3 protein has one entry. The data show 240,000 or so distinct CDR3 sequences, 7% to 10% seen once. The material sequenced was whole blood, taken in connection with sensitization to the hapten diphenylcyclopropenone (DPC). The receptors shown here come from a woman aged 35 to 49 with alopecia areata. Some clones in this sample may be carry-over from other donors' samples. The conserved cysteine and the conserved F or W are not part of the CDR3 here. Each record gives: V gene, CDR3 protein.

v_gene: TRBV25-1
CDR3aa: ASSGETGGEQY

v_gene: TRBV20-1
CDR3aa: SASPSGRYEQY

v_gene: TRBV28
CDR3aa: ASSLLGDEQF

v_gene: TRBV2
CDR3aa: AILGTSGRLGETQY

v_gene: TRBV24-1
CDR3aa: ATSEAPGVLGSNQPQH

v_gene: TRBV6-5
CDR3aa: ASSYSRGSGNTIY

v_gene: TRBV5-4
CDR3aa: ASSSSAGVNEQY

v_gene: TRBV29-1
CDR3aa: SADRLAGGSNEQF

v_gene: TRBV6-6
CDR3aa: ASSYTPGLAGVVEQF

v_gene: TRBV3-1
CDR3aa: ASSQERGNEAF

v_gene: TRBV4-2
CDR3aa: ASSQFGIAGGTQY

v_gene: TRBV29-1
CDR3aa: SAPLAGADTQY

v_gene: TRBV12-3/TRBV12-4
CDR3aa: ASSIGSHEQY

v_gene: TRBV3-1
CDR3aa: ASSPLRDVRNEQF

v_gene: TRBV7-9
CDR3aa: ASSSRGLDNEQY

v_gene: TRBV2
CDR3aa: ASTRGATGELF

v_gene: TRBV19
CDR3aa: ASSISSETTDTQY

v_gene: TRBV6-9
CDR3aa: ASSYRTVDAQPQH

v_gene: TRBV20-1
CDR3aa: SARAGLTDTQY

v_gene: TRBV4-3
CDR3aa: ASSQTLEYEQY

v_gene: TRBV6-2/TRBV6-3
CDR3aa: ASSYWASGTGELF

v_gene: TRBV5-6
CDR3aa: ASSFGLPNYGYT

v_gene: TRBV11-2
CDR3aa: ASRGLAGEQF

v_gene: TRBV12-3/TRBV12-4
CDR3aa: ASSLIGSLYEQY

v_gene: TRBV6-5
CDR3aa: ASSYGGNYGYT

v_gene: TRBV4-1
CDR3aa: ASSHTGTTSYNEQF

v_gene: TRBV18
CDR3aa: ASSPTLDGYT

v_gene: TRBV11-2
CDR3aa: ASSFGASSFVDTQY

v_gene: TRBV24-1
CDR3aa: ATSDSGGSDEQY

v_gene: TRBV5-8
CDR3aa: ASSSWARNTQY

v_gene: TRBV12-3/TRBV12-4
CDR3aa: ASSLEGDNSPLH

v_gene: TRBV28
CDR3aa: ASSFVTRDTGELF

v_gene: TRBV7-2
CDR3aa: ASSPEGTGNTIY

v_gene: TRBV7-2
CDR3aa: ASSLAKVWIRGTNTEAF

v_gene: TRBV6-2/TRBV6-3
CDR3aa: ASSYRLAGADTQY

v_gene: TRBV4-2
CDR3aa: ASSQGLAGTGVFLPQH

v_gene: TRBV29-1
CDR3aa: SVEEVPGGRPYEQY

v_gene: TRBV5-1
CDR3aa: ASSFTGDGYT

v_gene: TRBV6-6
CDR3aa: ASTYEGTPLPYEQY

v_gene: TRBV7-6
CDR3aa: ASSQGTRGEQY

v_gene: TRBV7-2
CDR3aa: ASSPRGSEAF

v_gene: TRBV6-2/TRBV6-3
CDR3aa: ASGPNQPQH

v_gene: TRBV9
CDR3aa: ASSVGRRVGTDTQY

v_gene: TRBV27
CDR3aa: ASSGSPFNEQF

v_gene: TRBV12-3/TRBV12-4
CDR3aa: ASSHTYEQY

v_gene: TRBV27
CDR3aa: ASSSIAGAYEQY

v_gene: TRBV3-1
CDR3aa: ASSQNGGISGNTIY

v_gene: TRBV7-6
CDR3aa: ASSSRLGGSGGELF

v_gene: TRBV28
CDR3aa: ASSLGDSFEAF

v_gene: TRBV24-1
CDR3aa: ATSDLVGSYNEQF

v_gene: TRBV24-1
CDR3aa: ATSGTGGTDTQY

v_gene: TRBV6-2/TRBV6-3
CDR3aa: ASRGTGQDTQY

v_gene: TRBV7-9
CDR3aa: ASSFSGLGTEAF